The subject of this entry is one T cell receptor (beta chain). What it recognizes is unknown. This sample stems from a study of T cell responses to AZD1222 COVID-19 vaccine. Overall study findings and caveats: A mostly white British donor set with more females was recruited, and clonal diversity was possibly underestimated.

V lost 2 bases and J lost 0, with 5 bases in between. Germline CDR1 KGHSH, CDR2 LQKENI. This CDR3 is built from 13 residues. Repertoires were generated with immunoSEQ multiplex PCR, while TCRdb's copy carries only in-frame clones and drops some. In the table there are under 200,000 clones, 85% to 90% of which are singletons. The receptor was isolated from an adult in good health. The chain recombines TRBV18 with TRBJ2-7; D ambiguous. The specimen was peripheral blood, collected on day 0 of MenACWY control vaccination. CDR3 amino acids: CASSPAASYEQYF. The CDR3, as DNA: TGTGCCAGCTCACCAGCCGCCTCCTACGAGCAGTACTTC.